The 14 T cell receptor beta chains below were found in one sample sequenced in a study of shared clonotypes between healthy human individuals. The data were produced by immunoSEQ multiplex PCR, yet TCRdb's version contains in-frame clones alone and is incomplete. The table shows fewer than 3 million clones, with around 92% occurring only once. Material for sequencing was naive CD4+ T cells from PBMCs. Subset: CD45RA+ positively selected. The receptor source for this set is a man younger than 35 in good health. Some clones in this sample may be carry-over from other donors' samples.

V is TRBV7-2 and J is TRBJ2-5, with 9 positions matching TRBD2. The CDR3 length is 14 residues. With 2 bases clipped from V and 11 bases from J, the junction kept 9 bases outside the gene matches. The germline CDR1 and CDR2 sequences are SGHTA and FQGNSA. The CDR3 DNA follows: TGTGCCAGCAGCTTAAGCGGGAGGTCCCCATGGCAGTACTTC. This translates into CASSLSGRSPWQYF.

The chain is built from TRBV27 and TRBJ2-7; 12 bases align to TRBD2. The CDR3 runs to 18 residues. Trimming removed 3 bases from V and 3 bases from J; junction bases left unmatched: 12. Germline V CDR1 and CDR2: MNHEY, SMNVEV (reference sequence). CDR3 protein: CASSLRRLAGGPSYEQYF. DNA for the CDR3: TGTGCCAGCAGTTTGAGGCGCCTAGCGGGAGGGCCGAGCTACGAGCAGTACTTC.

This clone appeared a single time. This sample includes further DNA sequences coding for the same CDR3. The chain joins TRBV7-6 to TRBJ2-2; 7 positions match TRBD1. The V gene end was trimmed by 3 bases and the J gene end by 0 bases; junction bases not matched to a gene: 7. This CDR3 comprises 17 residues. CDR1 and CDR2 from the germline V gene are SGHVS and FNYEAQ. CDR3 protein: CASSLPKQGTNTGELFF. The DNA for the CDR3 is TGTGCCAGCAGCTTGCCAAAACAGGGGACGAACACCGGGGAGCTGTTTTTT.

This chain links TRBV7-3 with TRBJ1-1; a possible D gene is TRBD1 (6 bases). Germline V gives CDR1 SGHTA, CDR2 FQGTGA. Trimming stripped 6 bases from V and 1 base from J, with 9 bases between. The CDR3 has 13 amino acids. CDR3 coding DNA: TGTGCCAGCAGAGGACAGCAGAACACTGAAGCTTTCTTT. Protein product: CASRGQQNTEAFF.

As regards this clone: The same CDR3 can be traced to other DNA sequences in this sample. The chain combines TRBV5-1 with TRBJ2-5, with unresolved D. Trimming took 0 bases from V and 4 from J, leaving 10 bases between them. The length of the CDR3 is 14 residues. CDR1 is SGHRS and CDR2 is YFSETQ in the germline V gene. The CDR3 DNA follows: TGCGCCAGCAGCTTGGATCCTAGGGCAGAGACCCAGTACTTC. The encoded protein is CASSLDPRAETQYF.

This rearrangement joins TRBV10-2 to TRBJ1-5, with 9 bases fitting TRBD1. Germline CDR1 reads WSHSY; CDR2 reads SAAADI. V gave up 2 bases and J gave up 2 bases; unmatched junction bases: 7. The CDR3 has 17 amino acids. The CDR3 DNA is TGCGCCAGCAGTGAGATCAACAGGGGGCATGGCAATCAGCCCCAGCATTTT. This translates into CASSEINRGHGNQPQHF.

In the case of this clone: This specimen includes other DNA sequences encoding the same CDR3. The chain joins TRBV6-5 to TRBJ2-2; D is unresolved. Trimming removed 2 bases from V and 1 base from J, with 5 bases in between. This CDR3 is 14 amino acids long. The V gene's germline CDR1 is MNHEY and CDR2 SVGAGI. CDR3 nucleotides: TGTGCCAGCAGTTACAGGGAGAACACCGGGGAGCTGTTTTTT. It codes for CASSYRENTGELFF.

With respect to this clone: Other nucleotide sequences in the sample specify the same CDR3. The J gene is TRBJ1-1, the V gene TRBV19; D uncertain. Germline-derived CDR1 and CDR2 are LNHDA and SQIVND (reference sequence). CDR3 size: 11 residues. Trimming stripped 7 bases from V and 0 bases from J, with 3 bases between. CDR3 in DNA: TGTGCCAGTAAAATGAACACTGAAGCTTTCTTT. It yields the protein CASKMNTEAFF.

This clone came up a few times. Other DNA sequences in the same sample also yield this CDR3. The chain combines TRBV5-1 with TRBJ2-1; TRBD2 might be the D (5 bases). CDR1 SGHRS and CDR2 YFSETQ come from the germline V gene. Trimming stripped 0 bases from V and 2 bases from J, with 6 bases between. CDR3 length: 14 residues. The CDR3 DNA follows: TGCGCCAGCAGCTTGGCCGGGACCTACAATGAGCAGTTCTTC. It yields the protein CASSLAGTYNEQFF.

The chain has TRBV27 and TRBJ1-2; 9 nucleotides match TRBD1. Germline V lookup: CDR1 MNHEY, CDR2 SMNVEV (reference sequence). Trimming at V came to 6 bases and at J to 9 bases, leaving 8 bases not matched to a gene. The CDR3 loop spans 13 amino acids. DNA for the CDR3: TGTGCCAGCAGGCCCACAGGGGGCCTGCGCTACACCTTC. It is translated as CASRPTGGLRYTF.

This chain joins TRBV4-3 and TRBJ2-3; TRBD2 aligns across 13 bases. This CDR3 spans 16 amino acids. CDR1 and CDR2 (germline): LGHNA, YSLEER. Germline trimming cut 7 bases from V and 0 bases from J; bases unmatched to any gene: 4. The CDR3 sequence: CASIPLAGGSTDTQYF. The DNA of the CDR3 is TGCGCCAGCATCCCACTAGCGGGAGGGAGCACAGATACGCAGTATTTT.

The V call is TRBV19, the J call TRBJ1-1, with D unresolved. Germline V gene lookup returns CDR1 LNHDA and CDR2 SQIVND (reference sequence). V was clipped by 1 base and J by 8 bases, with 14 bases between them. This CDR3 region has 14 residues. CDR3 sequence (DNA): TGTGCCAGTAGTATAGTGGGCAGGCCCGAGGAAGCTTTCTTT. Translating gives CASSIVGRPEEAFF.

V and J are TRBV28 and TRBJ2-1; 8 positions agree with TRBD2. V was pared by 2 bases and J by 14 bases, with 14 bases of the junction left unmatched. The germline gives CDR1 MDHEN, CDR2 SYDVKM. CDR3 length: 15 residues. In nucleotides, the CDR3 is TGTGCCAGCAGTTTACGAAACGGGAGGGCCCTCAAGGAGTTCTTC. This translates into CASSLRNGRALKEFF.

The chain uses TRBV27 and TRBJ2-5; D gene uncertain. CDR3 length: 14 residues. The germline CDR1 and CDR2 sequences are MNHEY and SMNVEV (reference sequence). V dropped 5 bases and J dropped 2 bases, with 12 bases sitting between them. As DNA, the CDR3 is TGTGCCAGCAGTCGAGCCCACGTACAAGAGACCCAGTACTTC. Translating gives CASSRAHVQETQYF.